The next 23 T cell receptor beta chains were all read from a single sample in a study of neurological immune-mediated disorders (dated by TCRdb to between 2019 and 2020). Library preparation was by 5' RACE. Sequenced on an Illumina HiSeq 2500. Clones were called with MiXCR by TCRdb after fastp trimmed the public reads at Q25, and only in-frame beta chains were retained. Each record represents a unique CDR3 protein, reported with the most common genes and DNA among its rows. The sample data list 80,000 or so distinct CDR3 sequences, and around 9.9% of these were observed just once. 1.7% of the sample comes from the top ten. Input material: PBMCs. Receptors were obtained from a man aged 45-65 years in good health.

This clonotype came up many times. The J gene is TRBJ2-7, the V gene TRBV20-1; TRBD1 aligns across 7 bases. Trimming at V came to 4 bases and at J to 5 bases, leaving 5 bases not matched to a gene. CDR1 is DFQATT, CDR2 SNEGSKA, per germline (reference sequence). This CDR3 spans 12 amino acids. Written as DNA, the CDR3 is TGCAGTGCTATACAGACAGGGAACGAGCAGTACTTC. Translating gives CSAIQTGNEQYF.

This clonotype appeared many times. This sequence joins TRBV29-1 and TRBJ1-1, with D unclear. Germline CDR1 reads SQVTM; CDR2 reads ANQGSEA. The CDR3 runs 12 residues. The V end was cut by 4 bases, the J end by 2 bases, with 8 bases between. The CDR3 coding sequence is TGCAGCGTTGGACCCTTCAACACTGAAGCTTTCTTT. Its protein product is CSVGPFNTEAFF.

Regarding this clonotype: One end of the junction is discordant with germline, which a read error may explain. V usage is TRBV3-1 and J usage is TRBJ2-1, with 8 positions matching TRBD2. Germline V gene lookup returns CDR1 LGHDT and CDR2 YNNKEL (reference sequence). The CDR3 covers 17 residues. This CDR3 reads CSSSQGAGDLGYNEQFF. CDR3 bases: TGTTCCAGCAGCCAAGGAGCGGGGGACCTCGGATACAATGAGCAGTTCTTC.

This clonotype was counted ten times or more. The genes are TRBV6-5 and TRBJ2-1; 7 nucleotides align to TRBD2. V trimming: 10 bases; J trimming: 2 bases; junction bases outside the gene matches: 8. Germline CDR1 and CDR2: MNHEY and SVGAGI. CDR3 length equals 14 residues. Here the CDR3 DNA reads TGTGCCACCCAAGCGGGATTGGCCTACAATGAGCAGTTCTTC. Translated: CATQAGLAYNEQFF.

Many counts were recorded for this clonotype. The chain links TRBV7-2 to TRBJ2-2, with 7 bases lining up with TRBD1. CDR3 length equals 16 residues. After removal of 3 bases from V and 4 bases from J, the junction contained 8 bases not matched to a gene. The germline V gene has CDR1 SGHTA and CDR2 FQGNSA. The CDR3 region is CASSFFSQGVTGELFF. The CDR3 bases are TGTGCCAGCAGCTTTTTTAGCCAGGGGGTCACCGGGGAGCTGTTTTTT.

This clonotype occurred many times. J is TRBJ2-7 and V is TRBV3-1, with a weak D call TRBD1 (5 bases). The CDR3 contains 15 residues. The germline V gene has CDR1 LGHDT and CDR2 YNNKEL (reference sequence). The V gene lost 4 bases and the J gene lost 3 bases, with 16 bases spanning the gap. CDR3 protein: CASSPRQGRFYEQYF. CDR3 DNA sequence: TGTGCCAGCAGCCCAAGGCAGGGTCGGTTCTACGAGCAGTACTTC.

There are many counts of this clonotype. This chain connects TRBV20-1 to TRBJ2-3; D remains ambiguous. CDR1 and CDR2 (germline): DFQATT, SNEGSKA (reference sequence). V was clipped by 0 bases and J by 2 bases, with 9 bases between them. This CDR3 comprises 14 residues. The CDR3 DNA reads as TGCAGTGCTAGAGATCGAAGGAACACAGATACGCAGTATTTT. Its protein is CSARDRRNTDTQYF.

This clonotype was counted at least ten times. The CDR3 loop reads CASSMGPGRQETQYF. The CDR3 DNA reads as TGCGCCAGCAGCATGGGACCTGGGAGGCAAGAGACCCAGTACTTC. V is TRBV5-1 and J is TRBJ2-5; possibly TRBD2 for D (6 bases). CDR1 SGHRS and CDR2 YFSETQ come from the germline V gene. V dropped 4 bases and J dropped 2 bases, with 15 bases sitting between them. The CDR3 consists of 15 residues.

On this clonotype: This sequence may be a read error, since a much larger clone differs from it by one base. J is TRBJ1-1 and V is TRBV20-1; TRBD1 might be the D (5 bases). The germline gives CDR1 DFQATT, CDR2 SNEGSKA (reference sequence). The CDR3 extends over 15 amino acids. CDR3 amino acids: CSSRESGEENTEAFF. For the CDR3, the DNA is TGCAGTTCTAGAGAGTCGGGGGAGGAGAACACTGAAGCTTTCTTT.

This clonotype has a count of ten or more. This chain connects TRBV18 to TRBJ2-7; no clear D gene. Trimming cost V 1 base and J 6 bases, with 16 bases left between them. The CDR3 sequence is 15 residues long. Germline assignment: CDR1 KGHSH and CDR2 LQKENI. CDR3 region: CASSPRQSQSSEQYF. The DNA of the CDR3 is TGTGCCAGCTCACCACGGCAGAGTCAATCTAGCGAGCAGTACTTC.

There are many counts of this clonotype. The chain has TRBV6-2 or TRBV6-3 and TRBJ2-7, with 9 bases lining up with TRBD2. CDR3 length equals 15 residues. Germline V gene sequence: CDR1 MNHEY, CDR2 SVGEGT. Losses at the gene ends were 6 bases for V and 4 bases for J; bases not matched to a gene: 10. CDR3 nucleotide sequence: TGTGCCAGCAGCAACGCGGCGGGAGGGCCATACGAGCAGTACTTC. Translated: CASSNAAGGPYEQYF.

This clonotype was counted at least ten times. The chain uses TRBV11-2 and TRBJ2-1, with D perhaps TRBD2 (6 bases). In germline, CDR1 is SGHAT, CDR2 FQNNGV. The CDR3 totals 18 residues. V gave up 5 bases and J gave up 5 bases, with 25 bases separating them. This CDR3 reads CASSPAAGFGSSHNEQFF. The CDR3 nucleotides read TGTGCCAGCAGCCCTGCCGCGGGGTTTGGGTCCTCACACAATGAGCAGTTCTTC.

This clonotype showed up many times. The CDR3 sequence is CASSQELGEDGYTF. In DNA form, the CDR3 reads TGTGCCAGCAGCCAAGAGTTAGGTGAGGATGGCTACACCTTC. This chain uses TRBV4-2 with TRBJ1-2; D is uncertain. With 0 bases removed from V and 6 bases from J, the gap between germline ends came to 11 bases. The CDR3 loop spans 14 amino acids. Per the germline V gene, CDR1 is LGHNA and CDR2 is YNFKEQ.

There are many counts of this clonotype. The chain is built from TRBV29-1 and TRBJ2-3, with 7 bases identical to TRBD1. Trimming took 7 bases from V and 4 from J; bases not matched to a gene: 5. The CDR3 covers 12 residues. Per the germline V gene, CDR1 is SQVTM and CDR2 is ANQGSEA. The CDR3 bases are TGCAGCGAGGGGGCAGGGTCAGATACGCAGTATTTT. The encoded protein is CSEGAGSDTQYF.

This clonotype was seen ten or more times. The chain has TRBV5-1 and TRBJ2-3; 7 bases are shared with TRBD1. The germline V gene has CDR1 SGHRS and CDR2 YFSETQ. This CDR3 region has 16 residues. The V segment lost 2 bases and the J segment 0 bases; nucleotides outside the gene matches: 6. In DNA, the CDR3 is TGCGCCAGCAGCTTTATTCCGGGACAGAGCACAGATACGCAGTATTTT. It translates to CASSFIPGQSTDTQYF.

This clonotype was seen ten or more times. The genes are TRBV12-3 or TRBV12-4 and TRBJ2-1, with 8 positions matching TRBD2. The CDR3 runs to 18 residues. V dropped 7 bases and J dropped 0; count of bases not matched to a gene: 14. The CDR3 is CASTFRFLLAASYNEQFF. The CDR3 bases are TGTGCCAGCACCTTTCGTTTCCTACTAGCGGCCTCCTACAATGAGCAGTTCTTC.

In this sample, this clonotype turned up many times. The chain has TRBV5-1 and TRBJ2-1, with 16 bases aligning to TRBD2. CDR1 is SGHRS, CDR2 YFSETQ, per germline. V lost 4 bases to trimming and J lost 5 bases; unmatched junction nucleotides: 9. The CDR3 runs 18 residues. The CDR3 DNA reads TGCGCCAGCAGCACCGGGACTAGCGGGAGGGCCAGCCACAATGAGCAGTTCTTC. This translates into CASSTGTSGRASHNEQFF.

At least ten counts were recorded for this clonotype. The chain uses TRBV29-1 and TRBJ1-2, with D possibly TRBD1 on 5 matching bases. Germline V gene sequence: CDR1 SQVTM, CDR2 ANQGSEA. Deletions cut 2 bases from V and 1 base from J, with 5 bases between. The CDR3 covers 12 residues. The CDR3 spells CSVERGNYGYTF. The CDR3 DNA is TGCAGCGTTGAAAGGGGTAACTATGGCTACACCTTC.

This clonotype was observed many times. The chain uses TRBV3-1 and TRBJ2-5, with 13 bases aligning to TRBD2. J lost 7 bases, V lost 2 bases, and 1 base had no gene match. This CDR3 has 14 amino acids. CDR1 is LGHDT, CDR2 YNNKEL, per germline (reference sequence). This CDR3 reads CASSQWTSGRTQYF. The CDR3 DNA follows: TGTGCCAGCAGCCAATGGACTAGCGGGAGGACCCAGTACTTC.

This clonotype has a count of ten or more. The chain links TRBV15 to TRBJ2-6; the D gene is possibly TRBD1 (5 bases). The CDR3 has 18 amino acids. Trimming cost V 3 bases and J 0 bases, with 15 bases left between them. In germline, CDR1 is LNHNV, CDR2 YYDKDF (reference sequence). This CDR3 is CATSRPPGFSSGANVLTF. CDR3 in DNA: TGTGCCACCAGCAGGCCTCCAGGGTTTTCCTCTGGGGCCAACGTCCTGACTTTC.

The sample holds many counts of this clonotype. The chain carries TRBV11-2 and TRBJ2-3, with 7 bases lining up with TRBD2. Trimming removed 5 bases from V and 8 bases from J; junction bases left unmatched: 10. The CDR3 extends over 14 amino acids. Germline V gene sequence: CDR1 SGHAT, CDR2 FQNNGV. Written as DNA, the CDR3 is TGTGCCAGCAGCCGCCCTGGGAGGGTGGGTACGCAGTATTTT. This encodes CASSRPGRVGTQYF.

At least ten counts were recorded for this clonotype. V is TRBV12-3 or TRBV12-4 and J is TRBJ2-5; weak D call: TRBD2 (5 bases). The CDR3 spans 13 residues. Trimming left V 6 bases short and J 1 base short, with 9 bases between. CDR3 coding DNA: TGTGCCAGCAGGCGGGCAGTCCAAGAGACCCAGTACTTC. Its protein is CASRRAVQETQYF.

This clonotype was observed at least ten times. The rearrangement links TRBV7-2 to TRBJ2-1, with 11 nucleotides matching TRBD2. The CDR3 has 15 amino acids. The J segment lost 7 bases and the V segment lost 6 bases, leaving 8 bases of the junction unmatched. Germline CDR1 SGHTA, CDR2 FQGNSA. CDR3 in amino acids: CASRIAGGPGNEQFF. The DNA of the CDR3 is TGTGCCAGCAGGATAGCGGGGGGGCCAGGGAATGAGCAGTTCTTC.